These T cell receptor beta chains were read from a single sample in a study of CD8+ T cells in alopecia areata. Produced via immunoSEQ multiplex PCR; TCRdb's table is partial and in-frame only. This table has some 95,000 clones, roughly two fifths appearing once. This material consisted of CD8+ T cells sorted from blood, taken at week 24, from a patient treated with tofacitinib. The receptors stem from a human donor with alopecia areata. The CDR3 runs from the conserved cysteine through the conserved F or W. The order of the fields is clone size, V gene, D gene, J gene, CDR3 DNA, CDR3 protein. D genes are given only for firm matches. Clone size is shown for a subset of rows, as once, few, many or a class of expanded clone.

>-|TRBV5-1|TRBD1|TRBJ2-1
TGCGCCAGCACGGGACAGGACAATGAGCAGTTCTTC
CASTGQDNEQFF
>-|TRBV25-1|-|TRBJ2-6
TGTGCCAGCGGAGGGGGGGCTGGGGCCAACGTCCTGACTTTC
CASGGGAGANVLTF
>few|TRBV7-3|TRBD1|TRBJ2-5
TGTGCCAGCAGCGTCACAGGGGGCGCCGGAGAGACCCAGTACTTC
CASSVTGGAGETQYF
>-|TRBV4-1|-|TRBJ1-2
TGCGCCAGCAGCTCCTCTAGTACAGGGTATGACGGCTACACCTTC
CASSSSSTGYDGYTF
>-|TRBV30|-|TRBJ2-3
TGTGCCTGTCTAACTAGGAGGAGCACAGATACGCAGTATTTT
CACLTRRSTDTQYF
>-|TRBV6-1|TRBD1|TRBJ1-1
TGTGCCAGCAGTGAAAGGTCGGGACAGGGACCTGAAGCTTTCTTT
CASSERSGQGPEAFF
>few|TRBV19|TRBD1|TRBJ2-7
TGTGCCAGTAGTCCGTTCGGGACAGGCTCCTACGAGCAGTACTTC
CASSPFGTGSYEQYF
>few|TRBV7-9|TRBD2|TRBJ2-7
TGTGCCAGCAGCCCCTCGGGACTAGCGGGAGAATACGAGCAGTACTTC
CASSPSGLAGEYEQYF
>-|TRBV5-4|-|TRBJ1-2
TGTGCCAGCAGCTTGGTAGGGACTCACTATGGCTACACCTTC
CASSLVGTHYGYTF
>-|TRBV4-1|-|TRBJ2-1
TGCGCCAGCAGCCAAGGGCAAAACCGGGACTACAATGAGCAGTTCTTC
CASSQGQNRDYNEQFF
>few|TRBV5-6|TRBD1|TRBJ2-7
TGTGCCAGCAGCTTCCGGTTTCCGATATCGGGACAGGGGGGATACGAGCAGTACTTC
CASSFRFPISGQGGYEQYF
>few|TRBV29-1|-|TRBJ2-7
TGCAGCGTTGATTCCGGGGGCAGATACGAGCAGTACTTC
CSVDSGGRYEQYF
>-|TRBV7-9|TRBD1|TRBJ2-7
TGTGCCAGCAGCTCCGGGACAGGGCCCTACGAGCAGTACTTC
CASSSGTGPYEQYF
>few|TRBV4-1|-|TRBJ2-3
TGCGCCAGCAGCCAAGGGCCCGCCACAGATACGCAGTATTTT
CASSQGPATDTQYF
>-|TRBV4-1|-|TRBJ1-3
TGCGCCAGCAGCCCCCGAGCGCAGGGGCTTAGGGGAAACACCATATATTTT
CASSPRAQGLRGNTIYF
>-|TRBV27|-|TRBJ2-7
TGTGCCCGCAGCACTTCCTTTTTCTACGAGCAGTACTTC
CARSTSFFYEQYF
>-|TRBV9|-|TRBJ2-5
TGTGCCAGCAGCCCCGGGCGAGTACTGTACTTC
CASSPGRVLYF
>-|TRBV7-9|-|TRBJ1-1
TGTGCCAGCAGCTCTGGACAACCGATAGCTTTCTTT
CASSSGQPIAFF
>once|TRBV27|-|TRBJ2-5
TGTGCCAGCAGTTTTGTAGACCAAGAGACCCAGTACTTC
CASSFVDQETQYF
>-|TRBV27|-|TRBJ2-7
TGTGCCAGCAGTTTATCGAAGGGTTCCTACGAGCAGTACTTC
CASSLSKGSYEQYF
>few|TRBV6-1|-|TRBJ2-1
TGTGCCAGCAGTGGCCGGGACTCCCTGTTAGATGAGCAGTTCTTC
CASSGRDSLLDEQFF
>-|TRBV29-1|TRBD1|TRBJ2-2
TGCAGCGTCGCCAGGGGGCCGAACACCGGGGAGCTGTTTTTT
CSVARGPNTGELFF
>-|TRBV9|TRBD2|TRBJ2-1
TGTGCCAGCAGCGTAGTTGCGGGAGTAAGCTATGAGCAGTTCTTC
CASSVVAGVSYEQFF
>-|TRBV6-6|TRBD2|TRBJ2-7
TGTGCCAGCAGTTACGGAGCGGGAGGGATCTACGAGCAGTACTTC
CASSYGAGGIYEQYF
>-|TRBV4-1|-|TRBJ1-5
TGCGCCAGCAGCCAAGCCTGGACGGATAGCAATCAGCCCCAGCATTTT
CASSQAWTDSNQPQHF
>few|TRBV2|-|TRBJ2-1
TGTGCCAGCAGAGGAGGACTACACAATGAGCAGTTCTTC
CASRGGLHNEQFF
>-|TRBV28|-|TRBJ2-5
TGTGCCAGCAGTTCGGAGTACCAAGAGACCCAGTACTTC
CASSSEYQETQYF
>-|TRBV14|-|TRBJ2-1
TGTGCCAGCCGCTCGGTCAATGAGCAGTTCTTC
CASRSVNEQFF
>few|TRBV2|-|TRBJ2-1
TGTGCCAGCAGCGGTTTCAGGGTCCCTGAGCAGTTCTTC
CASSGFRVPEQFF
>few|TRBV6-1|TRBD2|TRBJ2-3
TGTGCCAGCAGTGATGGGACTAGCGGGAGGTCCCCAGATACGCAGTATTTT
CASSDGTSGRSPDTQYF
>-|TRBV4-1|-|TRBJ1-1
TGCGCCAGCAGCCAAGAGTGGGAAGTGAGCACTGAAGCTTTCTTT
CASSQEWEVSTEAFF
>-|TRBV27|-|TRBJ2-5
TGTGCCAGCAGTCCAGGGACACGGGCGCAAGAGACCCAGTACTTC
CASSPGTRAQETQYF
>-|TRBV11-2|TRBD2|TRBJ2-7
TGTGCCAGCAGCTTAAATCACGCTAGCGGACCTTACGAGCAGTACTTC
CASSLNHASGPYEQYF
>few|TRBV27|-|TRBJ1-5
TGTGCCAGCAGTCCCCGTCGGGGGCTCGAACCCCAGCATTTT
CASSPRRGLEPQHF
>few|TRBV7-9|TRBD2|TRBJ2-2
TGTGCCACGCTTAAAGCGGGAGGCCCCTCATCCGGGGAGCTGTTTTTT
CATLKAGGPSSGELFF
>many|TRBV27|-|TRBJ2-1
TGTGCCAGCAGCGACCTTAGACTAACCAATGAGCAGTTCTTC
CASSDLRLTNEQFF
>-|TRBV2|-|TRBJ1-2
TGTGCCAGCAGTTCCGAGGATGGCTACACCTTC
CASSSEDGYTF
>few|TRBV4-1|-|TRBJ1-3
TGCGCCAGCAGCCAAGTCCCCAGGGCTGGAAACACCATATATTTT
CASSQVPRAGNTIYF
>once|TRBV30|-|TRBJ1-5
TGTGCCTGGAGTGTGGGGGCAGGAGGCAATCAGCCCCAGCATTTT
CAWSVGAGGNQPQHF
>-|TRBV30|-|TRBJ1-5
TGTGCCTGGAGTGTACGGGACGGACATCAGCCCCAGCATTTT
CAWSVRDGHQPQHF
>once|TRBV7-9|-|TRBJ1-4
TGTGCCAGCAGGTCCCCGGGGGGGCAGGATAATGAAAAACTGTTTTTT
CASRSPGGQDNEKLFF